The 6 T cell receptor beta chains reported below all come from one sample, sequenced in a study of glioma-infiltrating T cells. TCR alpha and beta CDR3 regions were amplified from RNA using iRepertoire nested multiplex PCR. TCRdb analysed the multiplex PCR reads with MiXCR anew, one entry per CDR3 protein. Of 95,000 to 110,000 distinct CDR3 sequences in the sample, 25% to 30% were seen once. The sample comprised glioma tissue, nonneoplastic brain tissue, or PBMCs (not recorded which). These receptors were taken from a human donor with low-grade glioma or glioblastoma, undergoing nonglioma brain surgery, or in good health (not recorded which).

The CDR3 bases are TGTGCCAGCAGCTCCTCGGGACGTGCAGATACGCAGTATTTT. It encodes CASSSSGRADTQYF. The chain has TRBV7-6 and TRBJ2-3; D tentatively fits TRBD1 or TRBD2 (5 bases each). The CDR3 length is 14 residues. The V and J ends lost 4 bases and 4 bases respectively, with 12 bases between them. Germline V gene lookup returns CDR1 SGHVS and CDR2 FNYEAQ.

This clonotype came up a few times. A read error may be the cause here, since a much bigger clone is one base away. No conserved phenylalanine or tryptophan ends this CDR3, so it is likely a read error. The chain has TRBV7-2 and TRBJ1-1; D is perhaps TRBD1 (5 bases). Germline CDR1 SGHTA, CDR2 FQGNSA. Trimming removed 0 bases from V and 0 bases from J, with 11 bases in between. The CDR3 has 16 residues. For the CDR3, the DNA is TGTGCCAGCAGCTTAGCAGGGGCGAGGATGAACACTGAAGCTTTCCTT. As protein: CASSLAGARMNTEAFL.

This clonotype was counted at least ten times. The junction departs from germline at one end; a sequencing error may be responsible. The CDR3 here is CASSLSGPGPDTQYF. CDR3 DNA sequence: TGTGCTAGCAGTCTTAGCGGGCCGGGCCCAGATACGCAGTATTTT. The rearrangement links TRBV7-7 to TRBJ2-3; 7 nucleotides match TRBD2. CDR3 size: 15 residues. CDR1 is SSHAT and CDR2 is FNYEAQ in the germline V gene (reference sequence).

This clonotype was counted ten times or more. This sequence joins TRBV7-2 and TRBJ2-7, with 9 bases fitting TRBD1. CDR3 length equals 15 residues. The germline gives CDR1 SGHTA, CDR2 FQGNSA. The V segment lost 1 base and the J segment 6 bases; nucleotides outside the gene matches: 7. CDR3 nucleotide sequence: TGTGCCAGCAGCTTAGGCGGGACAGGGAGCGCCGAGCAGTACTTC. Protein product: CASSLGGTGSAEQYF.

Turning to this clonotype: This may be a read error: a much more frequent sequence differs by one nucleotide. As DNA, the CDR3 is TGTGCCAGCAGTATGCCTAATGAAAAACTGTTTTTT. The encoded protein is CASSMPNEKLFF. The V gene is TRBV6-2 or TRBV6-3, the J gene TRBJ1-4, with no clear D. The V and J ends lost 5 bases and 3 bases respectively, with 4 bases between them. This CDR3 has 12 amino acids. CDR1 and CDR2 (germline): MNHEY, SVGEGT.

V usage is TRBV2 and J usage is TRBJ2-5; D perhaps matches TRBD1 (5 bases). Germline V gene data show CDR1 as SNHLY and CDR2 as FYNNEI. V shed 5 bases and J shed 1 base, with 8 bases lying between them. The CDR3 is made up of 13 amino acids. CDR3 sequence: CASSRGVQETQYF. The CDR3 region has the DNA TGTGCCAGCAGTAGGGGTGTCCAAGAGACCCAGTACTTC. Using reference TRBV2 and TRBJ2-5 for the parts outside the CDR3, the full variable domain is EPEVTQTPSHQVTQMGQEVILRCVPISNHLYFYWYRQILGQKVEFLVSFYNNEISEKSEIFDDQFSVERPDGSNFTLKIRSTKLEDSAMYFCASSRGVQETQYFGPGTRLLVL.